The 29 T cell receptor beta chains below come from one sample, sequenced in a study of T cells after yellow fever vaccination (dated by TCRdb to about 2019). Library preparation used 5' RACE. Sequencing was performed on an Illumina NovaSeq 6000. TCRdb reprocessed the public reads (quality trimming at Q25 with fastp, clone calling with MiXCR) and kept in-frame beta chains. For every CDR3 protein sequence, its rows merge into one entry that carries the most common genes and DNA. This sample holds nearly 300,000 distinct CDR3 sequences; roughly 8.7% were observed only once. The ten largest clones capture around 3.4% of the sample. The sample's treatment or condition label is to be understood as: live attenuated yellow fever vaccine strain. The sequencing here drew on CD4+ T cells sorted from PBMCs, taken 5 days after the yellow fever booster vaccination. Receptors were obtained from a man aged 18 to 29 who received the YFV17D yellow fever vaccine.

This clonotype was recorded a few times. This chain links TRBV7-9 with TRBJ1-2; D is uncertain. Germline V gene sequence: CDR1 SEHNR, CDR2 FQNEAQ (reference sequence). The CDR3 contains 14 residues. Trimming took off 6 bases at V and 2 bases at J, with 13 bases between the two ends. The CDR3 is CASSFPTKNYGYTF. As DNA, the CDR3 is TGTGCCAGCAGTTTTCCGACAAAGAACTATGGCTACACCTTC.

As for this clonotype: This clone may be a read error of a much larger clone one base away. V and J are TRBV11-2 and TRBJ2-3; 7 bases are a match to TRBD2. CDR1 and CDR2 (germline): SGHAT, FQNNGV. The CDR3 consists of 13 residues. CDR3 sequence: CASSYWGGDTQFF. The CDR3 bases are TGTGCCAGCAGCTATTGGGGAGGGGATACGCAGTTTTTT.

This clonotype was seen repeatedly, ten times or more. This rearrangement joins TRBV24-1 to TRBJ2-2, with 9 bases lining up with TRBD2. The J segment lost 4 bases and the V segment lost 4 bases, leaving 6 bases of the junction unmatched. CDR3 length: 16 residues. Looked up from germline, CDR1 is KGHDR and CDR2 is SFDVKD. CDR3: CATSDSSGGLTGELFF. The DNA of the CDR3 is TGTGCCACCAGTGACTCCAGCGGGGGGCTCACCGGGGAGCTGTTTTTT.

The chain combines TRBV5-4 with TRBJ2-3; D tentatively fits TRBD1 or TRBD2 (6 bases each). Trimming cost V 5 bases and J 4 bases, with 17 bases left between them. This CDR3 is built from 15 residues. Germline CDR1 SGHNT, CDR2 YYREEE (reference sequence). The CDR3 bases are TGTGCCAGCAGACTCTCACAGGGAGGAGCAGATACGCAGTATTTT. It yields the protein CASRLSQGGADTQYF.

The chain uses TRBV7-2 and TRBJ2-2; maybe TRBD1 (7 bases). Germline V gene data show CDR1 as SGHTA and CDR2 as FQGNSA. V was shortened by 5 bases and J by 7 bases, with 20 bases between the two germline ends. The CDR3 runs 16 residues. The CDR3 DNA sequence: TGTGCCAGCAGCCTCGGAGGGGGCCTCGTCGGCGGGGAGCTGTTTTTT. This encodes CASSLGGGLVGGELFF.

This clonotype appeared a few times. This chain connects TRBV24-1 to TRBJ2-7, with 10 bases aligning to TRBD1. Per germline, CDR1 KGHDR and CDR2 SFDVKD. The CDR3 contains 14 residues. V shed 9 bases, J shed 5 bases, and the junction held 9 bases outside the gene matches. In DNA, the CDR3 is TGTGCCACCCCTCCGGGACAGGGGATCGACGAGCAGTACTTC. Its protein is CATPPGQGIDEQYF.

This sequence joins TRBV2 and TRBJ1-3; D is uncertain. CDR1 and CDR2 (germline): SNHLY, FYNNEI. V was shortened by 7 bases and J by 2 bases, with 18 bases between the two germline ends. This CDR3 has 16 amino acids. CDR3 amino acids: CASTERYRPAGNTIYF. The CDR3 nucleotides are TGTGCCAGCACCGAAAGGTACAGACCAGCTGGAAACACCATATATTTT.

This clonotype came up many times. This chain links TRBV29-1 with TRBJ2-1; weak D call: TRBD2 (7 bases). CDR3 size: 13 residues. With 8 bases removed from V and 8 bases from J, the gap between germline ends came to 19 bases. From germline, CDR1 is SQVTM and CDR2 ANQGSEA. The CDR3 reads CSLRGGAKDEQFF. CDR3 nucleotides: TGCAGCCTGAGGGGGGGGGCCAAGGATGAGCAGTTCTTC.

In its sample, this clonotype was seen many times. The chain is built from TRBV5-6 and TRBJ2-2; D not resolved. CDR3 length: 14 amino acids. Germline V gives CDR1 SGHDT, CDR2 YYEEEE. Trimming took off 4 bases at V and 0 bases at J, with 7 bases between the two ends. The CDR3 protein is CASSVRPNTGELFF. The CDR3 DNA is TGTGCCAGCAGCGTGAGACCGAACACCGGGGAGCTGTTTTTT. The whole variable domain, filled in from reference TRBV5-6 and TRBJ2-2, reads DAGVTQSPTHLIKTRGQQVTLRCSPKSGHDTVSWYQQALGQGPQFIFQYYEEEERQRGNFPDRFSGHQFPNYSSELNVNALLLGDSALYLCASSVRPNTGELFFGEGSRLTVL.

Written as DNA, the CDR3 is TGTGCCAGCCGGCACTCAATTTCGGGGCCCGGAAACACCATATATTTT. It specifies CASRHSISGPGNTIYF. The chain joins TRBV12-3 or TRBV12-4 to TRBJ1-3; D may be TRBD1 (5 bases). The germline V and J ends were trimmed by 8 bases and 4 bases, with 21 bases remaining between them. This CDR3 has 16 amino acids.

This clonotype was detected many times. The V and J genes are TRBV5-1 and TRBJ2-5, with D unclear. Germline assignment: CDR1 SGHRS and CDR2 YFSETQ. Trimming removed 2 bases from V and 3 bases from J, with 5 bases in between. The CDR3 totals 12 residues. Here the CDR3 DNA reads TGCGCCAGCAGCTTAACCGAAGAGACCCAGTACTTC. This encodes CASSLTEETQYF. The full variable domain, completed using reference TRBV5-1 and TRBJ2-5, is KAGVTQTPRYLIKTRGQQVTLSCSPISGHRSVSWYQQTPGQGLQFLFEYFSETQRNKGNFPGRFSGRQFSNSRSEMNVSTLELGDSALYLCASSLTEETQYFGPGTRLLVL.

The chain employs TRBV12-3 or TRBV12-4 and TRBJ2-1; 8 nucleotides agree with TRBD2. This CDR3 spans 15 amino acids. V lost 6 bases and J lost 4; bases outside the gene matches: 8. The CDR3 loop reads CASRSSGLIYNEQFF. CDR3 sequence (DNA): TGTGCCAGCAGGTCTAGCGGGTTAATTTACAATGAGCAGTTCTTC.

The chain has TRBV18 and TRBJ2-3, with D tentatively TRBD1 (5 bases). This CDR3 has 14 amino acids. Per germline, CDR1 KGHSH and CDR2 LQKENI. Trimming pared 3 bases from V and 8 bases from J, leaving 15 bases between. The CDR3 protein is CASSPTATFGTQYF. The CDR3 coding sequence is TGTGCCAGCTCACCGACAGCGACTTTTGGTACGCAGTATTTT.

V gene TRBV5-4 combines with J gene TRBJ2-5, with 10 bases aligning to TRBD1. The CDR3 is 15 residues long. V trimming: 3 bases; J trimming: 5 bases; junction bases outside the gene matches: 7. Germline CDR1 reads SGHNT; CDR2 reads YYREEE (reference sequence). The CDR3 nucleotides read TGTGCCAGCAGCTCCACGGGACAGGGGATGGAGACCCAGTACTTC. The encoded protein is CASSSTGQGMETQYF. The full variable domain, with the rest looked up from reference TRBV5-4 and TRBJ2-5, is ETGVTQSPTHLIKTRGQQVTLRCSSQSGHNTVSWYQQALGQGPQFIFQYYREEENGRGNFPPRFSGLQFPNYSSELNVNALELDDSALYLCASSSTGQGMETQYFGPGTRLLVL.

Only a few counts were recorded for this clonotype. CDR3 sequence (DNA): TGTGCCAGCAGTATTAAACCGGGACAGGGCTTCGGCCAGCCCCAGCATTTT. The encoded protein is CASSIKPGQGFGQPQHF. V is TRBV27 and J is TRBJ1-5; TRBD1 matches 9 bases. The CDR3 length is 17 residues. The V gene end was trimmed by 5 bases and the J gene end by 7 bases; junction bases not matched to a gene: 15. The V gene's germline CDR1 is MNHEY and CDR2 SMNVEV (reference sequence).

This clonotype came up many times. The CDR3 here is CASSQGGVRTDTQYF. In nucleotides, the CDR3 is TGCGCCAGCAGCCAAGGGGGGGTGCGCACAGATACGCAGTATTTT. The V gene is TRBV4-3, the J gene TRBJ2-3; D might be TRBD2 (6 bases). The V end lost 1 base, the J end lost 1 base, and 9 bases lay between the germline ends. Germline CDR1 reads LGHNA; CDR2 reads YSLEER. The CDR3 has 15 residues.

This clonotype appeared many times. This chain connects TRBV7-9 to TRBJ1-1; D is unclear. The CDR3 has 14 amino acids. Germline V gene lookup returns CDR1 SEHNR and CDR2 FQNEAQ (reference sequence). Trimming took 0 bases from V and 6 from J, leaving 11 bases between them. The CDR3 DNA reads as TGTGCCAGCAGCTTAGCGCTAATGGGGTCTGAAGCTTTCTTT. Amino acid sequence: CASSLALMGSEAFF.

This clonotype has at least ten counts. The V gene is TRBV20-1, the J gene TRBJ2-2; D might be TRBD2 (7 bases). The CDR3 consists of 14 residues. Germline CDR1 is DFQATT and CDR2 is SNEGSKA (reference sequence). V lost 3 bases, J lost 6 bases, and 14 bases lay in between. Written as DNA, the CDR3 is TGCAGTGCTAGCGGGGGCCGGGGGGCCGGGGAGCTGTTTTTT. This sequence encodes CSASGGRGAGELFF.

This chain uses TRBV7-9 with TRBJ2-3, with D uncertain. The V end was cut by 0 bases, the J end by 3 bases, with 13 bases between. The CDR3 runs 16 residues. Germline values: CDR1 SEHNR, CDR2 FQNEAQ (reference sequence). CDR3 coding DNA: TGTGCCAGCAGCTTAGCGGCAGCGAGAGGTACAGATACGCAGTATTTT. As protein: CASSLAAARGTDTQYF.

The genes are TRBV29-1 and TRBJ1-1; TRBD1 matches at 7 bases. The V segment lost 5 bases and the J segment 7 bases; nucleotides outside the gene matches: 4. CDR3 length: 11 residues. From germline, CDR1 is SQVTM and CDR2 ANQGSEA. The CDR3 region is CSVRTGFEAFF. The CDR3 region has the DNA TGCAGCGTTAGGACAGGATTTGAAGCTTTCTTT.

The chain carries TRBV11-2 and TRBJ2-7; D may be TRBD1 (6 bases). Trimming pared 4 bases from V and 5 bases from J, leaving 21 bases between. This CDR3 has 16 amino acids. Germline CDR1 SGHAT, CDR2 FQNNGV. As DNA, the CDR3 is TGTGCCAGCAGCTCACTGACCCGTGGGGGCCCCAACGAGCAGTACGTC. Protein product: CASSSLTRGGPNEQYV.

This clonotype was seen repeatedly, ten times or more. The CDR3 DNA is TGCAGTGCTATGCTAGCGGTCACAGATACGCAGTATTTT. Its protein product is CSAMLAVTDTQYF. The gene calls are TRBV20-1 and TRBJ2-3, with 7 bases identical to TRBD2. Losses at the gene ends were 4 bases for V and 2 bases for J; bases not matched to a gene: 3. In germline, CDR1 is DFQATT, CDR2 SNEGSKA (reference sequence). CDR3 size: 13 residues.

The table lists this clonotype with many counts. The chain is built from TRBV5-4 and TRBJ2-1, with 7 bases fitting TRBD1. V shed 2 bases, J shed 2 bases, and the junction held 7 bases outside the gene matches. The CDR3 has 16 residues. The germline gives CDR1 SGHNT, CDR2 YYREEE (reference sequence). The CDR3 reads CASSLRQGSTYNEQFF. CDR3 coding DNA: TGTGCCAGCAGCTTAAGACAGGGCAGCACCTACAATGAGCAGTTCTTC.

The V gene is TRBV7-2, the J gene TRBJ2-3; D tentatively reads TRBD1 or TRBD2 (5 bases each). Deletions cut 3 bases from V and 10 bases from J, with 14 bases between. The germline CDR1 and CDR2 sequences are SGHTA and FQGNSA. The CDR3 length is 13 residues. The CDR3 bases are TGTGCCAGCAGCTTGGGCAGGGAGTGGGCGCAGTATTTT. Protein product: CASSLGREWAQYF.

The CDR3 reads CSVALNYGYTF. The CDR3, as DNA: TGCAGCGTCGCACTTAACTATGGCTACACCTTC. The rearrangement links TRBV29-1 to TRBJ1-2; no reliable D call. The V and J ends lost 6 bases and 1 base respectively, with 6 bases between them. The germline CDR1 and CDR2 sequences are SQVTM and ANQGSEA. The CDR3 contains 11 residues.

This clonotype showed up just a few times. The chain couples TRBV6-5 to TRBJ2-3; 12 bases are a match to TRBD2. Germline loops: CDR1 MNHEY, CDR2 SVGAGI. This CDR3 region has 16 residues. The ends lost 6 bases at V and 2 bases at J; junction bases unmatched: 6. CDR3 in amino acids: CASSIGLAGPTDTQYF. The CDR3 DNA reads TGTGCCAGCAGCATTGGACTAGCGGGGCCCACAGATACGCAGTATTTT.

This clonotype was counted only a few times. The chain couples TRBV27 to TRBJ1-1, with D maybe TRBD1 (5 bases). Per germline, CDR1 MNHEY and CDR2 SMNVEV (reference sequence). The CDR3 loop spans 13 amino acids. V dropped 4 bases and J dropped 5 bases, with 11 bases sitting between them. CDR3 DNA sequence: TGTGCCAGCAGTTCCGTCCGGGGGACTGAAGCTTTCTTT. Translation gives CASSSVRGTEAFF.

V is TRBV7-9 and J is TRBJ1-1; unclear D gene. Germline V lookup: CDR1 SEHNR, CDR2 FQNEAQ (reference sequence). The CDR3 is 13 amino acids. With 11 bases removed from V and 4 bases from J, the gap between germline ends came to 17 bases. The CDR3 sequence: CAVGVGSGTEAFF. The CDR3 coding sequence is TGTGCCGTAGGAGTAGGGTCGGGCACTGAAGCTTTCTTT.

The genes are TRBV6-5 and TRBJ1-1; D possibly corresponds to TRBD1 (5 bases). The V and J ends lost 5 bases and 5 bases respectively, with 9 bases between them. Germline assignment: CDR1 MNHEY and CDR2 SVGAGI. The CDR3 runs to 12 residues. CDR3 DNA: TGTGCCAGCAGTAGGGGCGAGACTGAAGCTTTCTTT. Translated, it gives CASSRGETEAFF.